This TCR beta chain originates from a study of blood T cells in healthy people across ages. The second PCR ran about 7 to 12 cycles with a sample-barcoded 5' primer and J-beta primers. Every cDNA was tagged by a template-switch adaptor with 12 random nucleotides. TCRdb re-analysed the 5' RACE reads in MiXCR, keeping a single row per CDR3 protein. The data contain hundreds of thousands of distinct CDR3 sequences, around 50% of them singletons. Ranging in age from about 6 to 95, the donors were healthy Caucasian individuals from Russia. In the case of this clonotype: The antigen remains unidentified. Given a much more abundant clone one base away, this may be a read error.

General study findings and limits: Higher diversity, along with more naive CD4+ cells, distinguished long-lived donors from aged donors.

The sample comprised blood. This receptor was identified in a woman of 80 years or more in good health.

In nucleotides, the CDR3 is TGTGCCAGCAGCTTAGCCGCGGCAACCTCTGGGGCCAACGCCCTGACTTTC. This encodes CASSLAAATSGANALTF. V usage is TRBV7-2 and J usage is TRBJ2-6, with D tentatively TRBD1 (5 bases). The CDR3 extends over 17 amino acids. The germline V gene encodes CDR1 SGHTA and CDR2 FQGNSA. The full variable domain, completed using reference TRBV7-2 and TRBJ2-6, is GAGVSQSPSNKVTEKGKDVELRCDPISGHTALYWYRQSLGQGLEFLIYFQGNSAPDKSGLPSDRFSAERTGGSVSTLTIQRTQQEDSAVYLCASSLAAATSGANALTFGAGSRLTVL.